This T cell receptor (beta chain) is from a study of neurological immune-mediated disorders. V lost 1 base to trimming and J lost 6 bases, with 14 bases between them. The CDR3 spans 15 residues. Germline assignment: CDR1 LGHNA and CDR2 YSLEER. In its sample, this clonotype was seen a few times. With 10-nucleotide random UMIs included, cDNA was synthesized by 5'RACE. TCRdb re-analysed the 5' RACE reads in MiXCR, keeping a single row per CDR3 protein. Of tens of thousands of distinct CDR3 sequences detected, roughly a sixth appear once; the ten largest clones hold 4% to 5%. Time point meaning: technical triplicate 3. The cells used in sorted libraries, CD4+ or CD8+ T cells, numbered more than 850,000.

Sequencing was carried out using CD4+ T cells from blood. The TCR originated in a female donor with HTLV-1-associated myelopathy (HAM/TSP). This chain joins TRBV4-3 and TRBJ2-3; D may be TRBD2 (5 bases). CDR3 nucleotides: TGCGCCAGCAGCCAAGGGGCCAGCGGCCTGGATACGCAGTATTTT. Translating gives CASSQGASGLDTQYF.